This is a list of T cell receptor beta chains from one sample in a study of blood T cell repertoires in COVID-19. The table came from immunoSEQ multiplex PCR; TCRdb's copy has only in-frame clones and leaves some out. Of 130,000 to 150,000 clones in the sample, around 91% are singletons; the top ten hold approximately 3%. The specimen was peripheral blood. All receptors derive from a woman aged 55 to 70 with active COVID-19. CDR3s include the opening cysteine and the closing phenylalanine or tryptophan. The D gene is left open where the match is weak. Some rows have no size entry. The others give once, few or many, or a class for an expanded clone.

CDR3: CASSLDPDRAGTEAFF; DNA: TGTGCCAGCAGCTTAGACCCCGACAGGGCGGGCACTGAAGCTTTCTTT; V: TRBV11-2; size: once; J: TRBJ1-1; D: TRBD1
CDR3: CASSTRLAGEGEQFF; DNA: TGTGCCAGCAGTACCCGACTAGCGGGAGAGGGTGAGCAGTTCTTC; V: TRBV6-5; size: few; J: TRBJ2-1; D: TRBD2
CDR3: CASSRTGAGPIYGYTF; DNA: TGTGCCAGCAGCAGGACAGGGGCAGGTCCAATCTATGGCTACACCTTC; V: TRBV28; size: .; J: TRBJ1-2; D: TRBD1
CDR3: CASALGLAGPYNEQFF; DNA: TGTGCCAGTGCCTTGGGGTTGGCGGGACCCTACAATGAGCAGTTCTTC; V: TRBV19; size: .; J: TRBJ2-1; D: .
CDR3: CASSPTPREDEQYF; DNA: TGTGCCAGCTCACCGACCCCCAGGGAGGACGAGCAGTACTTC; V: TRBV7-2; size: .; J: TRBJ2-7; D: .
CDR3: CASSYSAGQGTQYF; DNA: TGTGCCAGCAGTTACTCCGCAGGGCAGGGGACCCAGTACTTC; V: TRBV6-5; size: .; J: TRBJ2-5; D: .
CDR3: CASSQRTKGSYEQYF; DNA: TGTGCCAGCAGCCAGAGGACCAAGGGGTCCTACGAGCAGTACTTC; V: TRBV4-2; size: .; J: TRBJ2-7; D: .
CDR3: CASSSGSGNQPQHF; DNA: TGCGCCAGCAGTTCAGGGTCGGGCAATCAGCCCCAGCATTTT; V: TRBV5-1; size: few; J: TRBJ1-5; D: .
CDR3: CASSVEGLAGGVYNEQFF; DNA: TGTGCCAGCAGCGTAGAGGGACTAGCGGGAGGGGTTTACAATGAGCAGTTCTTC; V: TRBV9; size: .; J: TRBJ2-1; D: TRBD2
CDR3: CASSHTALAGVGSKNIQYF; DNA: TGTGCCAGCAGCCATACTGCACTAGCGGGAGTCGGGTCCAAAAACATTCAGTACTTC; V: TRBV3-1/TRBV3-2; size: .; J: TRBJ2-4; D: TRBD2
CDR3: CASSETGYEQYF; DNA: TGTGCCAGCAGCGAAACAGGTTACGAGCAGTACTTC; V: TRBV11-2; size: .; J: TRBJ2-7; D: .
CDR3: CASSLGRRHNEQFF; DNA: TGTGCCAGCAGCTTAGGGAGGCGCCACAATGAGCAGTTCTTC; V: TRBV7-8; size: .; J: TRBJ2-1; D: .
CDR3: CASSLGIGGHTEAFF; DNA: TGTGCCAGCAGCTTGGGGATAGGGGGCCACACTGAAGCTTTCTTT; V: TRBV5-6; size: .; J: TRBJ1-1; D: TRBD1
CDR3: CASSSQGALLAELFF; DNA: TGTGCCAGCAGCTCCCAGGGGGCCCTACTTGCGGAGCTGTTTTTT; V: TRBV7-2; size: .; J: TRBJ2-2; D: TRBD1
CDR3: CAISDLGPAETQYF; DNA: TGTGCCATCAGTGACCTTGGGCCCGCCGAGACCCAGTACTTC; V: TRBV10-3; size: .; J: TRBJ2-5; D: .
CDR3: CASLSAGGTEAFF; DNA: TGTGCCAGCTTATCGGCGGGGGGCACTGAAGCTTTCTTT; V: TRBV18; size: .; J: TRBJ1-1; D: .
CDR3: CSVYSFGDYGYTF; DNA: TGCAGCGTTTACTCGTTCGGTGACTATGGCTACACCTTC; V: TRBV29-1; size: .; J: TRBJ1-2; D: .
CDR3: CASRTPPGQGLGGGYTF; DNA: TGTGCCAGCAGAACCCCACCGGGACAGGGTTTAGGCGGAGGCTACACCTTC; V: TRBV28; size: .; J: TRBJ1-2; D: TRBD1
CDR3: CASSPTGEGYGYTF; DNA: TGTGCCAGCAGTCCGACAGGGGAGGGATATGGCTACACCTTC; V: TRBV27; size: .; J: TRBJ1-2; D: TRBD1
CDR3: CASSFPLNYSAGANVLTF; DNA: TGTGCCAGCAGCTTTCCGTTGAACTACTCCGCTGGGGCCAACGTCCTGACTTTC; V: TRBV21-1; size: .; J: TRBJ2-6; D: .
CDR3: CASSGAGAWTDTQYF; DNA: TGTGCCAGCAGTGGGGCGGGGGCTTGGACAGATACGCAGTATTTT; V: TRBV27; size: .; J: TRBJ2-3; D: .
CDR3: CASSLAGHHQPQHF; DNA: TGTGCCAGCAGCTTGGCAGGGCACCACCAGCCCCAGCATTTT; V: TRBV5-6; size: few; J: TRBJ1-5; D: .
CDR3: CASSLPPGSEQYF; DNA: TGTGCCAGCAGCTTGCCTCCAGGTTCCGAGCAGTACTTC; V: TRBV5-6; size: .; J: TRBJ2-7; D: .
CDR3: CASSLGHPNEQYF; DNA: TGTGCCAGCAGCCTGGGACATCCCAACGAGCAGTACTTC; V: TRBV7-3; size: .; J: TRBJ2-7; D: .
CDR3: CASSSRVSYEQYF; DNA: TGTGCCAGCAGTAGCCGGGTCTCCTACGAGCAGTACTTC; V: TRBV28; size: .; J: TRBJ2-7; D: .
CDR3: CASSILAGSNQPQHF; DNA: TGTGCCAGTAGTATACTGGCAGGGAGCAATCAGCCCCAGCATTTT; V: TRBV19; size: .; J: TRBJ1-5; D: .
CDR3: CASSLGGGAGGTDTQYF; DNA: TGTGCCAGCAGCTTAGGGGGTGGAGCGGGAGGCACAGATACGCAGTATTTT; V: TRBV7-3; size: .; J: TRBJ2-3; D: TRBD2
CDR3: CASSLSAGGSNEQFF; DNA: TGTGCCAGCAGCCTGAGCGCGGGAGGATCCAATGAGCAGTTCTTC; V: TRBV11-3; size: .; J: TRBJ2-1; D: TRBD2
CDR3: CASSLQGYNQPQHF; DNA: TGTGCCAGCAGTCTACAGGGATACAATCAGCCCCAGCATTTT; V: TRBV14; size: .; J: TRBJ1-5; D: .
CDR3: CASSLSGREGKNIQYF; DNA: TGTGCCAGCAGCTTAAGTGGAAGGGAGGGAAAAAACATTCAGTACTTC; V: TRBV5-6; size: .; J: TRBJ2-4; D: TRBD2
CDR3: CASSFQGAGGYTF; DNA: TGTGCCAGCAGTTTTCAGGGCGCCGGGGGCTACACCTTC; V: TRBV27; size: .; J: TRBJ1-2; D: .
CDR3: CATALNTEAFF; DNA: TGTGCCACCGCGCTGAACACTGAAGCTTTCTTT; V: TRBV28; size: .; J: TRBJ1-1; D: .
CDR3: CASSPRQGARGNTEAFF; DNA: TGCGCCAGCAGTCCCCGGCAGGGGGCGCGGGGGAACACTGAAGCTTTCTTT; V: TRBV5-1; size: .; J: TRBJ1-1; D: TRBD1
CDR3: CASSKRTSGTYEQYF; DNA: TGTGCCAGCAGTAAAAGAACTAGCGGTACCTACGAGCAGTACTTC; V: TRBV2; size: .; J: TRBJ2-7; D: TRBD2
CDR3: CASSVGPSAGGTYNEQFF; DNA: TGTGCCAGCAGCGTTGGCCCTAGCGCGGGAGGAACCTACAATGAGCAGTTCTTC; V: TRBV9; size: .; J: TRBJ2-1; D: TRBD2
CDR3: CASSSNPGLAETQYF; DNA: TGTGCTAGCAGCTCGAACCCGGGACTAGCGGAGACCCAGTACTTC; V: TRBV7-7; size: .; J: TRBJ2-5; D: TRBD2
CDR3: CAIRRGLNTGELFF; DNA: TGTGCCATCCGGAGGGGGCTGAACACCGGGGAGCTGTTTTTT; V: TRBV27; size: .; J: TRBJ2-2; D: .
CDR3: CASSVAATSSSEQYF; DNA: TGTGCCAGCAGCGTGGCGGCGACTAGTTCCAGCGAGCAGTACTTC; V: TRBV7-6; size: once; J: TRBJ2-7; D: .
CDR3: CSVEVGQGGETQYF; DNA: TGCAGCGTTGAAGTTGGACAGGGGGGAGAGACCCAGTACTTC; V: TRBV29-1; size: .; J: TRBJ2-5; D: TRBD1
CDR3: CASSEAGNTEAFF; DNA: TGCGCCAGCAGTGAGGCGGGGAACACTGAAGCTTTCTTT; V: TRBV10-1; size: .; J: TRBJ1-1; D: .
CDR3: CASSMWGQGGQPQHF; DNA: TGCGCCAGCAGCATGTGGGGACAGGGCGGACAGCCCCAGCATTTT; V: TRBV5-1; size: .; J: TRBJ1-5; D: TRBD1
CDR3: CASSRGQNYGYTF; DNA: TGTGCCAGCAGCCGGGGACAGAACTATGGCTACACCTTC; V: TRBV27; size: .; J: TRBJ1-2; D: TRBD1
CDR3: CASSFAHYNYGYTF; DNA: TGTGCCAGCAGCTTTGCGCATTATAACTATGGCTACACCTTC; V: TRBV5-5; size: .; J: TRBJ1-2; D: .
CDR3: CASSATGEGYGYTF; DNA: TGTGCCAGCAGCGCAACAGGGGAAGGCTATGGCTACACCTTC; V: TRBV9; size: .; J: TRBJ1-2; D: TRBD1
CDR3: CASSLAWGLGNTIYF; DNA: TGTGCCAGCAGCTTAGCGTGGGGGCTTGGAAACACCATATATTTT; V: TRBV7-2; size: few; J: TRBJ1-3; D: .
CDR3: CASSEARLAVYNEQFF; DNA: TGTGCCAGCAGTGAAGCCCGACTAGCCGTCTACAATGAGCAGTTCTTC; V: TRBV2; size: .; J: TRBJ2-1; D: TRBD2